The 26 T cell receptor beta chains presented below share a single source sample, sequenced in a study of read filtering for tumor transcriptome and immune sequencing (dated by TCRdb to the early 2020s). Sequencer: Illumina HiSeq 4000. TCR libraries were constructed from roughly 360 ng RNA using the Immunoverse kit, and molecular barcoded adaptors covering alpha/delta and beta/gamma chains were employed. TCRdb applied fastp at Q25 and MiXCR to the public reads, then kept only in-frame beta chains. Entries that share a CDR3 protein sequence are merged under the most common genes and DNA. This sample gives 75,000 to 95,000 distinct CDR3 sequences in total; about 22% of them show up just once. Of the sample, about an eighth is held by the ten largest clones. Sequencing used a population of CD138-negative cells sorted from bone marrow. The sample's cell subset or site label, in plain terms: bone marrow mononuclear cells depleted of CD138+ plasma/myeloma cells by negative magnetic selection. All receptors come from a donor aged 40 or older with multiple myeloma.

This clonotype has at least ten counts. The gene calls are TRBV28 and TRBJ2-1, with D hard to call. The V gene's germline CDR1 is MDHEN and CDR2 SYDVKM. With 3 bases removed from V and 8 bases from J, the gap between germline ends came to 14 bases. CDR3 length: 14 amino acids. Here the CDR3 DNA reads TGTGCCAGCAGTTTGCCCCGGGTCAGCCATGAGCAGTTCTTC. It is translated as CASSLPRVSHEQFF.

This clonotype was picked up many times. The CDR3 coding sequence is TGCGCCAGCAGCTTGCGACAGGGGTTCGGGGCCAACGTCCTGACTTTC. This encodes CASSLRQGFGANVLTF. V gene TRBV5-1 combines with J gene TRBJ2-6; 8 bases are a match to TRBD1. CDR1 is SGHRS and CDR2 is YFSETQ in the germline V gene. This CDR3 comprises 16 residues. V lost 1 base, J lost 4 bases, and 4 bases stayed unmatched.

This clonotype is termed medium-sized (0.01 to 0.1%). This chain uses TRBV3-1 with TRBJ2-1; TRBD1 is a possible D gene (5 bases). CDR1 is LGHDT and CDR2 is YNNKEL in the germline V gene (reference sequence). V dropped 1 base and J dropped 7 bases, with 14 bases sitting between them. CDR3 length equals 15 residues. In nucleotides, the CDR3 is TGTGCCAGCAGCCAAGCTTCCCAGGGTTGGAATGAGCAGTTCTTC. It codes for CASSQASQGWNEQFF.

In this sample, this clonotype turned up a few times. A much larger clone differs from this one at a single base, so this may be a read error. Since the CDR3 does not end with the conserved phenylalanine or tryptophan, this likely comes from a read error. The rearrangement joins TRBV28 to TRBJ1-1, with a possible D match to TRBD1 (5 bases). V lost 7 bases and J lost 1, with 13 bases in between. This CDR3 has 14 amino acids. CDR1 and CDR2 from the germline V gene are MDHEN and SYDVKM. This CDR3 reads CASISGGRNTEAFS. Written as DNA, the CDR3 is TGTGCCAGCATCAGTGGGGGTAGGAACACTGAAGCTTTCTCT.

This clonotype was counted ten times or more. J is TRBJ2-1 and V is TRBV18, with 8 bases that match TRBD2. The V gene's germline CDR1 is KGHSH and CDR2 LQKENI. Trimming cost V 3 bases and J 10 bases; bases outside gene matches: 11. The CDR3 contains 15 residues. The CDR3 region is CASSPASRGGREQFF. CDR3 in DNA: TGTGCCAGCTCACCGGCAAGCCGGGGGGGCAGGGAGCAGTTCTTC.

This clonotype showed up many times. The rearrangement links TRBV7-2 to TRBJ1-1, with 9 bases lining up with TRBD1. V lost 5 bases, J lost 1 base, and 5 bases stayed unmatched. Germline loops: CDR1 SGHTA, CDR2 FQGNSA. CDR3 length: 15 residues. The CDR3: CASSVRTGENTEAFF. The CDR3 DNA reads TGTGCCAGCAGCGTCCGGACAGGGGAGAACACTGAAGCTTTCTTT.

This clonotype was detected many times. The rearrangement joins TRBV5-1 to TRBJ2-1; 9 bases match TRBD2. Germline CDR1 SGHRS, CDR2 YFSETQ. This CDR3 has 15 amino acids. The junction had 3 bases not matched to a gene; V was cut back by 2 bases and J by 3 bases. CDR3 loop: CASSFSGGYYNEQFF. CDR3 DNA sequence: TGCGCCAGCAGCTTCAGCGGGGGGTACTACAATGAGCAGTTCTTC.

This clonotype was observed at least ten times. The rearrangement links TRBV29-1 to TRBJ2-5, with 10 bases lining up with TRBD1. Trimming cost V 3 bases and J 4 bases; bases outside gene matches: 5. Germline assignment: CDR1 SQVTM and CDR2 ANQGSEA. This CDR3 contains 14 residues. CDR3 amino acids: CSVDAGQGPETQYF. The CDR3, as DNA: TGCAGCGTTGACGCGGGACAGGGGCCAGAGACCCAGTACTTC.

This clonotype was detected ten times or more. The rearrangement links TRBV5-1 to TRBJ1-1; possibly TRBD1 for D (5 bases). The CDR3 consists of 15 residues. Germline assignment: CDR1 SGHRS and CDR2 YFSETQ. V gave up 6 bases and J gave up 0 bases, with 15 bases separating them. The CDR3 sequence is CASTLGGGLNTEAFF. CDR3 DNA sequence: TGCGCCAGCACCCTCGGGGGAGGACTGAACACTGAAGCTTTCTTT.

This sequence joins TRBV20-1 and TRBJ2-3, with 7 bases matching TRBD1. The CDR3 totals 13 residues. CDR1 is DFQATT and CDR2 is SNEGSKA in the germline V gene (reference sequence). After removal of 6 bases from V and 4 bases from J, the junction contained 7 bases not matched to a gene. The CDR3 is CSAETGSPDTQYF. The CDR3, as DNA: TGCAGTGCCGAGACAGGGAGTCCAGATACGCAGTATTTT.

This clonotype was seen more than once but under ten times. This chain uses TRBV2 with TRBJ2-5, with 8 bases aligning to TRBD1. After removal of 6 bases from V and 6 bases from J, the junction contained 12 bases not matched to a gene. The length of the CDR3 is 15 residues. From germline, CDR1 is SNHLY and CDR2 FYNNEI. For the CDR3, the DNA is TGTGCCAGCAGAGAGAGCAGGACAGGGATGAAGACCCAGTACTTC. This translates into CASRESRTGMKTQYF.

The rearrangement joins TRBV11-2 to TRBJ2-2; 9 bases align to TRBD1. With V trimmed by 5 bases and J by 6 bases, 7 bases remained unmatched. CDR1 and CDR2 from the germline V gene are SGHAT and FQNNGV. There are 15 residues in the CDR3. The CDR3 DNA reads as TGTGCCAGCAGCCGGACAGGGGCGCGTCCCGGGGAGCTGTTTTTT. Protein product: CASSRTGARPGELFF.

Here the CDR3 DNA reads TGTGCCAGCAGCAATGGGGAGGGTTTGCAGCCCCAGCATTTT. Translating gives CASSNGEGLQPQHF. The J gene is TRBJ1-5, the V gene TRBV7-9; D is unclear. V was clipped by 5 bases and J by 7 bases, with 15 bases between them. In germline, CDR1 is SEHNR, CDR2 FQNEAQ (reference sequence). This CDR3 region has 14 residues.

As to this clonotype: A clone one base away is much larger, so this may be a read error. V and J are TRBV28 and TRBJ2-3, with D hard to call. This CDR3 contains 13 residues. Per germline, CDR1 MDHEN and CDR2 SYDVKM. DNA for the CDR3: TGTGCCGGCAGTTATGCTTTTGCAGATACGCAGTATTTT. Encoded protein: CAGSYAFADTQYF.

The sample holds a few counts of this clonotype. CDR3 nucleotides: TGCAGTGCTAGCCAATTAGCGGGGGGCACAGATACGCAGTATTTT. Amino acid sequence: CSASQLAGGTDTQYF. The chain joins TRBV20-1 to TRBJ2-3; 9 bases align to TRBD2. V was pared by 3 bases and J by 1 base, with 5 bases of the junction left unmatched. Germline V gene sequence: CDR1 DFQATT, CDR2 SNEGSKA (reference sequence). The CDR3 runs 15 residues.

To note about this clonotype: Its ends do not fully match the called genes, so a read error is possible. The CDR3 protein is CTSSGLAEKKDTQYF. The CDR3 DNA reads as TGTACCAGCTCGGGACTAGCGGAGAAAAAGGATACGCAGTATTTT. This rearrangement joins TRBV2 to TRBJ2-3; 11 bases map to TRBD2. The CDR3 covers 15 residues. From germline, CDR1 is SNHLY and CDR2 FYNNEI.

This clonotype was seen many times. The rearrangement links TRBV9 to TRBJ2-3; the D is unclear. Between the trimmed V and J ends, which lost 0 bases and 5 bases, there was a span of 10 bases. Germline V gene sequence: CDR1 SGDLS, CDR2 YYNGEE. The CDR3 runs 14 residues. DNA of the CDR3: TGTGCCAGCAGCGTAGAGGCCACCCAAGATACGCAGTATTTT. Its translation is CASSVEATQDTQYF.

V usage is TRBV6-1 and J usage is TRBJ2-5; D is possibly TRBD2 (6 bases). This CDR3 has 14 residues. V lost 2 bases to trimming and J lost 9 bases, with 16 bases between them. Germline V gene data show CDR1 as MNHNS and CDR2 as SASEGT. Written as DNA, the CDR3 is TGTGCCAGCAGTGAACTGGAGCGGTGGGGGGCCCAGTACTTC. Translation gives CASSELERWGAQYF.

This clonotype was detected a few times. The V gene is TRBV20-1, the J gene TRBJ2-5; D is possibly TRBD2 (8 bases). Trimming shortened V by 2 bases and J by 10 bases, and 20 bases separated the two germline ends. The CDR3 totals 14 residues. CDR1 and CDR2 (germline): DFQATT, SNEGSKA (reference sequence). Written as DNA, the CDR3 is TGCAGTGCTAGATATAGCGGGGCCCAGGGGGACCAGTACTTC. Its translation is CSARYSGAQGDQYF.

This clonotype was recorded many times. The rearrangement links TRBV20-1 to TRBJ2-2; D may be TRBD2 (5 bases). This CDR3 comprises 14 residues. The V end lost 6 bases, the J end lost 5 bases, and 16 bases lay between the germline ends. Germline V gene lookup returns CDR1 DFQATT and CDR2 SNEGSKA (reference sequence). CDR3 protein: CSAPSQDLTGELFF. The CDR3 bases are TGCAGTGCCCCCTCCCAGGACTTAACCGGGGAGCTGTTTTTT.

As concerns this clonotype: This may stem from a read error, because a much larger clone lies one nucleotide away. V is TRBV6-4 and J is TRBJ2-3, with D perhaps matching TRBD2 (5 bases). Germline CDR1 and CDR2: MRHNA and SNTAGT. The V gene lost 11 bases and the J gene lost 4 bases, with 16 bases spanning the gap. The CDR3 spans 13 residues. The chain's CDR3 is CAGARTRADTQYF. The CDR3, as DNA: TGTGCCGGCGCCCGGACTCGGGCAGATACGCAGTATTTT.

The chain employs TRBV19 and TRBJ2-3, with D perhaps TRBD2 (6 bases). Per the germline V gene, CDR1 is LNHDA and CDR2 is SQIVND (reference sequence). The germline V and J ends were trimmed by 3 bases and 2 bases, with 9 bases remaining between them. CDR3 length: 14 residues. The CDR3 region is CASSMGLTTDTQYF. The CDR3 DNA sequence: TGTGCCAGTAGTATGGGACTTACCACAGATACGCAGTATTTT.

This chain joins TRBV11-2 and TRBJ2-5; no definite D call. This CDR3 has 15 residues. The germline gives CDR1 SGHAT, CDR2 FQNNGV. Trimming shortened V by 1 base and J by 1 base, and 10 bases separated the two germline ends. CDR3 protein: CASSLGIRRQETQYF. The CDR3 coding sequence is TGTGCCAGCAGCTTAGGCATTAGGCGCCAAGAGACCCAGTACTTC.

The chain uses TRBV28 and TRBJ1-5; 7 bases map to TRBD1. Looked up from germline, CDR1 is MDHEN and CDR2 is SYDVKM. The V gene end was trimmed by 5 bases and the J gene end by 0 bases; junction bases not matched to a gene: 4. The length of the CDR3 is 15 residues. CDR3 sequence reads: CASSAGTVSNQPQHF. Written as DNA, the CDR3 is TGTGCCAGCAGTGCTGGGACAGTTAGCAATCAGCCCCAGCATTTT.

Notes on this clonotype: A much larger clonotype is one base distant, so this may be a read error. CDR3 bases: TGTGCCAGCAGCTTAGATCCAGGGGAGACTCAGCCCCGGCATTTT. Amino acids: CASSLDPGETQPRHF. The gene calls are TRBV7-6 and TRBJ1-5; a weak D match, TRBD1 (6 bases). The germline V gene has CDR1 SGHVS and CDR2 FNYEAQ. This CDR3 is built from 15 residues.

Ten or more counts support this clonotype. An end of the junction does not agree with germline; a read error may underlie this. The chain joins TRBV28 to TRBJ1-1; D gene ambiguous. CDR3 size: 14 residues. Per germline, CDR1 MDHEN and CDR2 SYDVKM. Here the CDR3 DNA reads TGTGCTAGCAGAGAAGGGTATCGGAACACTGAAGCTTTCTTT. Translation gives CASREGYRNTEAFF.